This T cell receptor (beta chain) is from a study of blood T cell repertoires in COVID-19. Study information: COVID-19 samples, acute and convalescent, were from the United States, Italy and Spain. PBMCs, B-cell-depleted T cells, or T cells were the source of the cDNA or gDNA that made up the material.

As processed by the authors: From reference gene primer amplification, estimates of nucleated cell counts were derived. Generated by immunoSEQ multiplex PCR, the TCRdb table keeps only in-frame clones and is missing some. From that table come the V and J calls and clone size; the DNA was used to work out D and trimming. The repertoire includes 40,000 or so clones, approximately 90% of them detected once, and 2% to 2.5% sits in the top ten. The sequenced sample was peripheral blood. This receptor was taken from a man aged 50 or older with active COVID-19.

The CDR3 is CASSVERDKGYEQFF. The CDR3 bases are TGTGCCAGCAGTGTGGAGCGGGATAAAGGGTATGAGCAGTTCTTC. V gene TRBV2 combines with J gene TRBJ2-1; 7 bases align to TRBD2. CDR3 length equals 15 residues. CDR1 is SNHLY, CDR2 FYNNEI, per germline. V lost 4 bases to trimming and J lost 8 bases; unmatched junction nucleotides: 11.